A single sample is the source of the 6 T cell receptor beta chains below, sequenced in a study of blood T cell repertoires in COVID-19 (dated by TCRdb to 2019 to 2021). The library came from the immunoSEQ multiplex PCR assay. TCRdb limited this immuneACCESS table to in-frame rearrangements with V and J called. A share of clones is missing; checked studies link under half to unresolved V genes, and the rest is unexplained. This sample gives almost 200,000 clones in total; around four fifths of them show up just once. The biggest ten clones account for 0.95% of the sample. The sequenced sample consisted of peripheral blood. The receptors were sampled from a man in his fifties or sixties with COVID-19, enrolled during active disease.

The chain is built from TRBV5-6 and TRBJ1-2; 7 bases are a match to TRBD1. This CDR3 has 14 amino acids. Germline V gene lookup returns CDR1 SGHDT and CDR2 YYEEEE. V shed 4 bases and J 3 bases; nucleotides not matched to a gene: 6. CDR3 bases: TGTGCCAGCAGCCCTACAGGGGAGGACTATGGCTACACCTTC. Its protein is CASSPTGEDYGYTF. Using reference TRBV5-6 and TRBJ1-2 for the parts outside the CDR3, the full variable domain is DAGVTQSPTHLIKTRGQQVTLRCSPKSGHDTVSWYQQALGQGPQFIFQYYEEEERQRGNFPDRFSGHQFPNYSSELNVNALLLGDSALYLCASSPTGEDYGYTFGSGTRLTVV.

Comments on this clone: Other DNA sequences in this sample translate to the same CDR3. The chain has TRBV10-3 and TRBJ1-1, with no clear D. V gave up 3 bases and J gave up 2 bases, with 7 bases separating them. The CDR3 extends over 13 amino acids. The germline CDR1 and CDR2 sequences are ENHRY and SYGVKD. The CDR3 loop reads CAISDRENTEAFF. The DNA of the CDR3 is TGTGCCATCAGTGACCGGGAAAACACTGAAGCTTTCTTT.

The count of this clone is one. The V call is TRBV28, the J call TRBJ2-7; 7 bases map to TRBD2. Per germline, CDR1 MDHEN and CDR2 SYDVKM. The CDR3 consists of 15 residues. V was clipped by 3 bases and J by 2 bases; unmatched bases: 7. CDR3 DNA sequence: TGTGCCAGCAGTTTGAAGGCTAGCGGAACCTACGAGCAGTACTTC. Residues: CASSLKASGTYEQYF.

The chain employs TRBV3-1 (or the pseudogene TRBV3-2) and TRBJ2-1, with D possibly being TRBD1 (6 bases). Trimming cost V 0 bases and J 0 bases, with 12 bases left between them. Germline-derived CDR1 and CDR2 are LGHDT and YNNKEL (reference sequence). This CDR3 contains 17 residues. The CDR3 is CASSQDAGTISYNEQFF. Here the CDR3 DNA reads TGTGCCAGCAGCCAAGATGCCGGGACAATCTCCTACAATGAGCAGTTCTTC.

The CDR3 nucleotides are TGCGCCAGTTCCCCGGGGGACGGGACTCGGAATGAGCAGTTCTTC. The encoded protein is CASSPGDGTRNEQFF. V usage is TRBV5-1 and J usage is TRBJ2-1, with D perhaps matching TRBD2 (6 bases). This CDR3 has 15 amino acids. Germline CDR1 reads SGHRS; CDR2 reads YFSETQ. V was shortened by 8 bases and J by 7 bases, with 22 bases between the two germline ends.

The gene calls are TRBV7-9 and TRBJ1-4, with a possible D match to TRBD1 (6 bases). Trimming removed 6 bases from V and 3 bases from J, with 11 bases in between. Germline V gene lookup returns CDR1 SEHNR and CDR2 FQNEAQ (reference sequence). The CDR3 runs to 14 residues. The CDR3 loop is CASREDRSNEKLFF. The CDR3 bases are TGTGCCAGCAGGGAAGACAGGTCTAATGAAAAACTGTTTTTT.